The following is a T cell receptor (beta chain) sequence with its context. V lost 7 bases and J lost 0; bases outside the gene matches: 11. The CDR3 totals 17 residues. From germline, CDR1 is SGHRS and CDR2 YFSETQ. This specimen belongs to a study of cytomegalovirus exposure and HLA in healthy donors. PCR involved 60 Vbeta and 13 Jbeta primers. The assay was immunoSEQ multiplex PCR, and TCRdb's table has in-frame clones only and misses some. The top ten hold about 3.1% of the sample, which has about 130,000 clones, over 15% seen once. The material sequenced was PBMCs. This chain links TRBV5-1 with TRBJ2-2; TRBD1 matches 8 bases. This TCR derives from a female donor in good health and CMV-seropositive. The DNA of the CDR3 is TGCGCCAGCGGTTGGAAAGGGACAGGACCGAACACCGGGGAGCTGTTTTTT. Translating it yields CASGWKGTGPNTGELFF.